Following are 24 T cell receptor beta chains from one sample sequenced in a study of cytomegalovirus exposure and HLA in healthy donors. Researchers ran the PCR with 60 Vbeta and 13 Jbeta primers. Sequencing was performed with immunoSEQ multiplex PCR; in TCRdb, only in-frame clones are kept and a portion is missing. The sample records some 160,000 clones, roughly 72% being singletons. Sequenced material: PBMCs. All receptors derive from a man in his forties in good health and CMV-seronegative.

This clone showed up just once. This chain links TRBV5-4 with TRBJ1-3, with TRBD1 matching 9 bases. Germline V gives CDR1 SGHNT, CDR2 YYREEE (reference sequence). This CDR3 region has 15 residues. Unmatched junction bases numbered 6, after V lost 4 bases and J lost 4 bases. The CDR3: CASSADRGPGNTIYF. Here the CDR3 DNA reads TGTGCCAGCAGCGCGGACAGGGGCCCCGGAAACACCATATATTTT.

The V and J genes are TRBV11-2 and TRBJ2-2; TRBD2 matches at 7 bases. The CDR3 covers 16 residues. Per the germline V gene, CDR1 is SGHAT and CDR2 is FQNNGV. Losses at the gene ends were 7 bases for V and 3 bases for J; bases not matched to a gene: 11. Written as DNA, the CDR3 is TGTGCCAGCACCTCTGTCTTAGCGGGTTACACCGGGGAGCTGTTTTTT. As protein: CASTSVLAGYTGELFF.

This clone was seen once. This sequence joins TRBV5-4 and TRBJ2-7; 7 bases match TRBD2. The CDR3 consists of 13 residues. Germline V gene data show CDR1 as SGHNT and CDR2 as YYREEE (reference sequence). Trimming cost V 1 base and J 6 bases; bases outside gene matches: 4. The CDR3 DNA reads TGTGCCAGCAGCTTGTCCTTAGCGGGCGAGCAGTACGTC. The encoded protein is CASSLSLAGEQYV.

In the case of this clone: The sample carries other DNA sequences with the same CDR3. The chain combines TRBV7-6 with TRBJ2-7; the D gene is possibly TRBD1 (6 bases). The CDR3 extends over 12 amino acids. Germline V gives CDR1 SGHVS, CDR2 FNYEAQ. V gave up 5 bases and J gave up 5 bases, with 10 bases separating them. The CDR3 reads CASSLNRDEQYF. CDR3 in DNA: TGTGCCAGCAGCCTGAACAGGGACGAGCAGTACTTC.

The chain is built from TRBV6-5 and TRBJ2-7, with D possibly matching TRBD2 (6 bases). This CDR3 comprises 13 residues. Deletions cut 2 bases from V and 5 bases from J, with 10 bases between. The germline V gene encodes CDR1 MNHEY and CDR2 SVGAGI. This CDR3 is CASSYGGNHEQYV. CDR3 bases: TGTGCCAGCAGTTACGGGGGGAACCACGAGCAGTACGTC.

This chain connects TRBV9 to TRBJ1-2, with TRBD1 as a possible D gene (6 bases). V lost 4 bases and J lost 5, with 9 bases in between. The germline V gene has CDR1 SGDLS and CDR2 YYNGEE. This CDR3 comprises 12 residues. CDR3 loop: CASSLQGYGYTF. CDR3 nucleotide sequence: TGTGCCAGCAGCTTACAGGGATATGGCTACACCTTC.

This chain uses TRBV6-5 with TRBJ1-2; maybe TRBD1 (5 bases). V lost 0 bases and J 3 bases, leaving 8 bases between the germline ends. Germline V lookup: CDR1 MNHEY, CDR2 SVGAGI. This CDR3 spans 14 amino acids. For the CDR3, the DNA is TGTGCCAGCAGTTACTCGAGGACACACTATGGCTACACCTTC. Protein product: CASSYSRTHYGYTF.

The CDR3 is CASRDWSYNEQFF. The CDR3 DNA sequence: TGTGCCTCCCGGGACTGGTCCTACAATGAGCAGTTCTTC. V and J are TRBV30 and TRBJ2-1; D is possibly TRBD2 (6 bases). The CDR3 covers 13 residues. The V gene's germline CDR1 is GTSNPN and CDR2 SVGIG (reference sequence). Deletions cut 7 bases from V and 1 base from J, with 11 bases between.

CDR3: CASSAGGSSYEQYV. The CDR3 DNA reads TGTGCCAGCAGCGCTGGGGGCAGTTCCTACGAGCAGTACGTC. The chain uses TRBV7-2 and TRBJ2-7; D is perhaps TRBD1 (6 bases). Trimming stripped 5 bases from V and 1 base from J, with 12 bases between. Germline V gene lookup returns CDR1 SGHTA and CDR2 FQGNSA. The CDR3 length is 14 residues.

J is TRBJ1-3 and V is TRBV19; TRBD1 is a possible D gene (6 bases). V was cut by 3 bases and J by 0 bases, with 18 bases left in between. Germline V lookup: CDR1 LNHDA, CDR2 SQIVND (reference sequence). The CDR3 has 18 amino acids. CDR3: CASSMRQYRAISGNTIYF. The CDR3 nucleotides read TGTGCCAGTAGTATGAGGCAGTACAGGGCCATCTCTGGAAACACCATATATTTT. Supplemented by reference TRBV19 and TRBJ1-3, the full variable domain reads DGGITQSPKYLFRKEGQNVTLSCEQNLNHDAMYWYRQDPGQGLRLIYYSQIVNDFQKGDIAEGYSVSREKKESFPLTVTSAQKNPTAFYLCASSMRQYRAISGNTIYFGEGSWLTVV.

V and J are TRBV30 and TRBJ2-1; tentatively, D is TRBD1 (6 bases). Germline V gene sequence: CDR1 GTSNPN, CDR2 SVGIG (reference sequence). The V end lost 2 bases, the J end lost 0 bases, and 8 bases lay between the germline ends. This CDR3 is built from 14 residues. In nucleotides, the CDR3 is TGTGCCTGGAGTCAGGGGTTCTCCTACAATGAGCAGTTCTTC. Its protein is CAWSQGFSYNEQFF.

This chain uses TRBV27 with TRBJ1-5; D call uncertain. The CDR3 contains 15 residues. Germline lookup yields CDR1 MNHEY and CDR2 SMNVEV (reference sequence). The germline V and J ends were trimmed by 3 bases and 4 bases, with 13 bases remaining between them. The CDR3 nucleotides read TGTGCCAGCAGTTTCATAGGTGGAGGGAATCAGCCCCAGCATTTT. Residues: CASSFIGGGNQPQHF.

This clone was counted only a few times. CDR3 region: CASIRDRGYNEQFF. CDR3 coding DNA: TGTGCCAGCATAAGGGACAGGGGTTACAATGAGCAGTTCTTC. The chain links TRBV28 to TRBJ2-1; 10 bases match TRBD1. Per the germline V gene, CDR1 is MDHEN and CDR2 is SYDVKM. V gave up 7 bases and J gave up 4 bases; unmatched junction bases: 4. The CDR3 covers 14 residues.

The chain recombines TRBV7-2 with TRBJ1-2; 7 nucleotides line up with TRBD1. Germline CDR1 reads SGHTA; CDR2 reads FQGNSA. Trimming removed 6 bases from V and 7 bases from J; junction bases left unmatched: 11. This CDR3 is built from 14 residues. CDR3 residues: CASRLAGRGLGYTF. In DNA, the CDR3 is TGTGCCAGCAGATTGGCCGGGAGGGGGCTTGGCTACACCTTC. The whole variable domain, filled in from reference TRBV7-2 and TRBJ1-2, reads GAGVSQSPSNKVTEKGKDVELRCDPISGHTALYWYRQSLGQGLEFLIYFQGNSAPDKSGLPSDRFSAERTGGSVSTLTIQRTQQEDSAVYLCASRLAGRGLGYTFGSGTRLTVV.

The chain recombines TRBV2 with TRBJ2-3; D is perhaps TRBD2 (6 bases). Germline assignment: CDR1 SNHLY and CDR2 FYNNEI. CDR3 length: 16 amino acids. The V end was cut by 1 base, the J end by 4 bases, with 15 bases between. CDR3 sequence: CASSEVGSGPPDTQYF. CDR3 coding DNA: TGTGCCAGCAGTGAAGTAGGGAGCGGGCCCCCAGATACGCAGTATTTT.

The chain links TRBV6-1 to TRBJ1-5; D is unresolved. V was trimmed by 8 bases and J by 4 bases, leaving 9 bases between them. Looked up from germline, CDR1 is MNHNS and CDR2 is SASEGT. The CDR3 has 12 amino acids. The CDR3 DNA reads TGTGCCAGCCAAACTCTTAATCAGCCCCAGCATTTT. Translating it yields CASQTLNQPQHF.

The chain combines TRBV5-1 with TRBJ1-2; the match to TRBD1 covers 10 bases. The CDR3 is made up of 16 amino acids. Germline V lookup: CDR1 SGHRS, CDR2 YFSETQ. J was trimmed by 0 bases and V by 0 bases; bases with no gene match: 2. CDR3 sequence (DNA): TGCGCCAGCAGCTTGGCCGGGACAGGGGCTAACTATGGCTACACCTTC. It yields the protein CASSLAGTGANYGYTF.

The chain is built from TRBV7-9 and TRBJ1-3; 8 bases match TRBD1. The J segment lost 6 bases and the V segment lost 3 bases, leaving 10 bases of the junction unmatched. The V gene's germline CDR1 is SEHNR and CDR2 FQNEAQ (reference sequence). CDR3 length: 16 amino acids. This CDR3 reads CASSFSTGVFLNTIYF. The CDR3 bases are TGTGCCAGCAGCTTCTCGACAGGGGTTTTCCTAAACACCATATATTTT.

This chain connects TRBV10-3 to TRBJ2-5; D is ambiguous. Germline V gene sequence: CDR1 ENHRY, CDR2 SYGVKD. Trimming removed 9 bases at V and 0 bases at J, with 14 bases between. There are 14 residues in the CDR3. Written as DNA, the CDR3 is TGTGCCATTATGGAGCGCCTGTACCAAGAGACCCAGTACTTC. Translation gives CAIMERLYQETQYF.

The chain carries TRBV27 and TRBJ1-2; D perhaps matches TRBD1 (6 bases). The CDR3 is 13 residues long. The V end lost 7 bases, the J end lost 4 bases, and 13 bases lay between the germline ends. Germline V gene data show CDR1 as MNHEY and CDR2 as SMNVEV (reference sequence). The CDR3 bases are TGTGCCAGCACCAAACGAGGGGGCTATGGCTACACCTTC. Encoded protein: CASTKRGGYGYTF.

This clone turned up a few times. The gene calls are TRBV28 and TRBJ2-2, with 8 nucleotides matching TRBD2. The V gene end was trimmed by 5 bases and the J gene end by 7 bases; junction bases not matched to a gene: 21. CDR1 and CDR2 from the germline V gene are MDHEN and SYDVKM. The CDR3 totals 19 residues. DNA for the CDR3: TGTGCCAGCAGTCCTTCGGGAGGGCCGAGGGTGTTCTTGGGCGGGGAGCTGTTTTTT. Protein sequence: CASSPSGGPRVFLGGELFF.

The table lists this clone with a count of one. This CDR3 reads CATSPRWETGMATQYF. The CDR3 DNA sequence: TGTGCCACCAGCCCGCGTTGGGAGACAGGCATGGCGACCCAGTACTTC. The chain recombines TRBV15 with TRBJ2-5; D is perhaps TRBD1 (6 bases). V shed 5 bases and J shed 7 bases, with 23 bases lying between them. CDR3 length: 16 amino acids. Germline CDR1 and CDR2: LNHNV and YYDKDF (reference sequence).

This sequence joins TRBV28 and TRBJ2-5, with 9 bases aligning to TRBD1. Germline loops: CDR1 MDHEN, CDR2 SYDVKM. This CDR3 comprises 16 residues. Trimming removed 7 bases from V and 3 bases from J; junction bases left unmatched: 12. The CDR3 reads CASTPGGTGRKETQYF. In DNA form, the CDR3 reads TGTGCCAGCACTCCTGGTGGGACAGGGCGAAAAGAGACCCAGTACTTC. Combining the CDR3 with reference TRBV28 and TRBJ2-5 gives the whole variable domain DVKVTQSSRYLVKRTGEKVFLECVQDMDHENMFWYRQDPGLGLRLIYFSYDVKMKEKGDIPEGYSVSREKKERFSLILESASTNQTSMYLCASTPGGTGRKETQYFGPGTRLLVL.

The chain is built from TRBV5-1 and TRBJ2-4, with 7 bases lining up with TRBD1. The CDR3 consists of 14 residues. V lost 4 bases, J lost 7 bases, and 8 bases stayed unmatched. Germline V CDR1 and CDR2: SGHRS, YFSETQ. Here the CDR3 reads CASSLQGEGNIQYF. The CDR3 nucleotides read TGCGCCAGCAGCCTTCAGGGGGAAGGTAACATTCAGTACTTC.